This T cell receptor (beta chain) was obtained from a study of blood T cell repertoires in COVID-19. CDR3 length equals 14 residues. The germline V gene encodes CDR1 SNHLY and CDR2 FYNNEI. V gave up 3 bases and J gave up 2 bases; unmatched junction bases: 1. Repertoires were generated with immunoSEQ multiplex PCR, while TCRdb's copy carries only in-frame clones and drops some. The data contain 400,000 to 500,000 clones, roughly 89% of them seen just once; the ten biggest clones take up 1.4% to 1.5%. The chain has TRBV2 and TRBJ2-3; 8 bases align to TRBD1. The sample taken for sequencing was peripheral blood. The source of this sequence is a woman between 25 and 40 years old with active or convalescent COVID-19. The CDR3 region is CASSEGQATDTQYF. The CDR3 coding sequence is TGTGCCAGCAGTGAGGGACAGGCCACAGATACGCAGTATTTT.